One sample yielded the 17 T cell receptor beta chains listed below, sequenced in a study of cytomegalovirus exposure and HLA in healthy donors. It was with 60 Vbeta and 13 Jbeta primers that the PCR ran. Sequencing was performed with immunoSEQ multiplex PCR; in TCRdb, only in-frame clones are kept and a portion is missing. The sample has about 200,000 clones, 80% to 90% seen once. Sequenced input: PBMCs. These receptors all come from a man aged 30-40 years in good health and CMV-seronegative.

This clone was detected only once. This chain links TRBV7-2 with TRBJ1-5; possible D gene TRBD1, 6 bases. The V gene lost 4 bases and the J gene lost 4 bases, with 11 bases spanning the gap. Per the germline V gene, CDR1 is SGHTA and CDR2 is FQGNSA. The CDR3 spans 14 residues. The CDR3, as DNA: TGTGCCAGCAGCTCACAGGGAGGGAATCAGCCCCAGCATTTT. This codes for CASSSQGGNQPQHF.

The rearrangement links TRBV29-1 to TRBJ2-7; TRBD1 aligns across 8 bases. Germline V gene data show CDR1 as SQVTM and CDR2 as ANQGSEA. V lost 0 bases and J lost 0; bases outside the gene matches: 4. This CDR3 region has 15 residues. The CDR3 coding sequence is TGCAGCGTTGAAGAAGGGGGACAGGTCTCCTACGAGCAGTACTTC. This encodes CSVEEGGQVSYEQYF.

The chain joins TRBV6-5 to TRBJ1-1; D is possibly TRBD1 (6 bases). The CDR3 contains 11 residues. Germline assignment: CDR1 MNHEY and CDR2 SVGAGI. The germline V and J ends were trimmed by 5 bases and 7 bases, with 8 bases remaining between them. CDR3 amino acids: CASSLQGEAFF. CDR3 DNA sequence: TGTGCCAGCAGTCTACAGGGTGAAGCTTTCTTT.

The J gene is TRBJ2-5, the V gene TRBV19; 8 bases are shared with TRBD1. CDR3 length: 15 residues. Germline-derived CDR1 and CDR2 are LNHDA and SQIVND (reference sequence). V shed 6 bases and J 5 bases; nucleotides not matched to a gene: 11. The CDR3 nucleotides are TGTGCCAGTAGGACGACAGGGGAAGTCACGGAGACCCAGTACTTC. It specifies CASRTTGEVTETQYF.

This rearrangement joins TRBV28 to TRBJ1-4; TRBD1 is a possible D gene (5 bases). This CDR3 is 13 amino acids long. CDR1 MDHEN and CDR2 SYDVKM come from the germline V gene. Trimming took off 6 bases at V and 8 bases at J, with 13 bases between the two ends. DNA for the CDR3: TGTGCCAGCAGCCTCTTAAGGGGCGAAAAACTGTTTTTT. As protein: CASSLLRGEKLFF.

This sequence joins TRBV4-1 and TRBJ1-2; maybe TRBD1 (6 bases). Germline assignment: CDR1 MGHRA and CDR2 YSYEKL. The CDR3 runs to 15 residues. V was pared by 3 bases and J by 0 bases, with 11 bases between. CDR3 DNA sequence: TGCGCCAGCAGCCACCCGGGACACTCTAACTATGGCTACACCTTC. Its translation: CASSHPGHSNYGYTF.

CDR3 protein: CASSTRDWNNEQFF. CDR3 coding DNA: TGTGCCAGTTCCACAAGAGACTGGAACAATGAGCAGTTCTTC. V gene TRBV19 combines with J gene TRBJ2-1; D is uncertain. V was shortened by 8 bases and J by 5 bases, with 16 bases between the two germline ends. The CDR3 is 14 amino acids. Germline V gene sequence: CDR1 LNHDA, CDR2 SQIVND (reference sequence).

About this clone: Different DNA sequences within this sample yield the same CDR3. The rearrangement links TRBV5-1 to TRBJ1-1; 10 bases are shared with TRBD1. V shed 4 bases, J shed 6 bases, and the junction held 3 bases outside the gene matches. Germline CDR1 and CDR2: SGHRS and YFSETQ. This CDR3 is built from 13 residues. In nucleotides, the CDR3 is TGCGCCAGCAGCCCCGGACAGGGGGCTGAAGCTTTCTTT. This codes for CASSPGQGAEAFF. Filled out from reference TRBV5-1 and TRBJ1-1, the complete variable domain reads KAGVTQTPRYLIKTRGQQVTLSCSPISGHRSVSWYQQTPGQGLQFLFEYFSETQRNKGNFPGRFSGRQFSNSRSEMNVSTLELGDSALYLCASSPGQGAEAFFGQGTRLTVV.

The chain couples TRBV13 to TRBJ2-7; tentative D call: TRBD1 (6 bases). The CDR3 totals 14 residues. Germline CDR1 is PRHDT and CDR2 is FYEKMQ (reference sequence). The V gene lost 5 bases and the J gene lost 4 bases, with 15 bases spanning the gap. The CDR3 nucleotides read TGTGCCAGCAGCGTATCAGGGGATCGGTACGAGCAGTACTTC. This sequence encodes CASSVSGDRYEQYF.

The rearrangement uses TRBV7-8 and TRBJ1-5, with 7 bases fitting TRBD1. The junction had 5 bases not matched to a gene; V was cut back by 5 bases and J by 7 bases. The CDR3 has 13 residues. CDR1 and CDR2 (germline): SGHVS, FQNEAQ. For the CDR3, the DNA is TGTGCCAGCAGCGCCCAGGGGGGCCAGCCCCAGCATTTT. Amino acid sequence: CASSAQGGQPQHF.

The genes are TRBV28 and TRBJ2-1; tentative D call: TRBD1 (5 bases). The V and J ends lost 7 bases and 0 bases respectively, with 13 bases between them. CDR1 MDHEN and CDR2 SYDVKM come from the germline V gene. The CDR3 is 15 residues long. The CDR3 protein is CASIDVQGSYNEQFF. DNA for the CDR3: TGTGCCAGCATCGACGTTCAGGGCTCCTACAATGAGCAGTTCTTC.

The gene calls are TRBV5-1 and TRBJ2-1; maybe TRBD2 (6 bases). The CDR3 runs 15 residues. V was clipped by 0 bases and J by 3 bases, with 10 bases between them. Germline CDR1 SGHRS, CDR2 YFSETQ. DNA for the CDR3: TGCGCCAGCAGCTTGGTAGTAGCGGACTACAATGAGCAGTTCTTC. Translating gives CASSLVVADYNEQFF. The full variable domain, rest sourced from reference TRBV5-1 and TRBJ2-1, is KAGVTQTPRYLIKTRGQQVTLSCSPISGHRSVSWYQQTPGQGLQFLFEYFSETQRNKGNFPGRFSGRQFSNSRSEMNVSTLELGDSALYLCASSLVVADYNEQFFGPGTRLTVL.

This sequence joins TRBV7-2 and TRBJ1-5; D remains ambiguous. This CDR3 has 15 amino acids. Germline V CDR1 and CDR2: SGHTA, FQGNSA. V gave up 5 bases and J gave up 1 base, with 12 bases separating them. The CDR3 sequence is CASSPVANSNQPQHF. Here the CDR3 DNA reads TGTGCCAGCAGCCCGGTTGCAAACAGCAATCAGCCCCAGCATTTT.

Worth noting for this clone: Compared with germline, one end of the junction differs, possibly owing to a read error. The CDR3: CSSSLGSAGNTIYF. The CDR3 region has the DNA TGTTCCAGCAGCTTAGGCAGTGCTGGAAACACCATATATTTT. The gene calls are TRBV7-9 and TRBJ1-3; D is unresolved. CDR1 is SEHNR, CDR2 FQNEAQ, per germline (reference sequence). The CDR3 covers 14 residues.

V gene TRBV5-6 combines with J gene TRBJ2-5; D unresolved. The V end lost 0 bases, the J end lost 2 bases, and 8 bases lay between the germline ends. The germline CDR1 and CDR2 sequences are SGHDT and YYEEEE. CDR3 length: 14 amino acids. The CDR3 is CASSLAGRQETQYF. As DNA, the CDR3 is TGTGCCAGCAGCTTGGCGGGTCGGCAAGAGACCCAGTACTTC. The full variable domain, its missing parts supplied by reference TRBV5-6 and TRBJ2-5, is DAGVTQSPTHLIKTRGQQVTLRCSPKSGHDTVSWYQQALGQGPQFIFQYYEEEERQRGNFPDRFSGHQFPNYSSELNVNALLLGDSALYLCASSLAGRQETQYFGPGTRLLVL.

The chain links TRBV7-9 to TRBJ1-2; no reliable D call. Deletions cut 1 base from V and 3 bases from J, with 9 bases between. The CDR3 spans 14 residues. Germline V CDR1 and CDR2: SEHNR, FQNEAQ (reference sequence). CDR3 DNA sequence: TGTGCCAGCAGCTTAGACGGGATAGACTATGGCTACACCTTC. Encoded protein: CASSLDGIDYGYTF.

The rearrangement links TRBV7-8 to TRBJ2-6, with TRBD2 as a possible D gene (5 bases). This CDR3 has 15 amino acids. Germline V gene sequence: CDR1 SGHVS, CDR2 FQNEAQ. With 2 bases removed from V and 2 bases from J, the gap between germline ends came to 7 bases. CDR3 sequence reads: CASSLSGAGANVLTF. The CDR3 DNA reads as TGTGCCAGCAGCTTATCCGGGGCTGGGGCCAACGTCCTGACTTTC.